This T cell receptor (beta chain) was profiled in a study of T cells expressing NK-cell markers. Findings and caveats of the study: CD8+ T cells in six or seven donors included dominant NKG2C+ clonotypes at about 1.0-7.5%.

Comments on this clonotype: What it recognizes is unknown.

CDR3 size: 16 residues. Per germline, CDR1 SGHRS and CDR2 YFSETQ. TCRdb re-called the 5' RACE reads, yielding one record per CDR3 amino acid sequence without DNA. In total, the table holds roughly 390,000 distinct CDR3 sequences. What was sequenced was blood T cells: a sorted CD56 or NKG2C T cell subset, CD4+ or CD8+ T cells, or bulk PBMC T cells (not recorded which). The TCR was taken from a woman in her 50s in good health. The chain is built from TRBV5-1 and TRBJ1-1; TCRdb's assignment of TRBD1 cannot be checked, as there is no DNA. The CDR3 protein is CASRARTGSSNTEAFF.